Presented here are 14 T cell receptor beta chains from one specimen sequenced in a study of cytomegalovirus exposure and HLA in healthy donors. Primers for the PCR totalled 60 Vbeta and 13 Jbeta. Assay used: immunoSEQ multiplex PCR; TCRdb lists only in-frame clones, some missing. The data contain about 160,000 clones, about 80% of them singletons. Material: PBMCs. Every receptor here comes from a woman between 45 and 65 years old in good health and CMV-seronegative.

The genes are TRBV29-1 and TRBJ1-1; 10 nucleotides agree with TRBD1. From germline, CDR1 is SQVTM and CDR2 ANQGSEA. Trimming cost V 7 bases and J 2 bases; bases outside gene matches: 4. This CDR3 has 13 amino acids. CDR3 loop: CSAGQGLNTEAFF. The CDR3 nucleotides are TGCAGCGCGGGACAGGGGCTTAACACTGAAGCTTTCTTT.

This clone occurred once. The chain links TRBV11-1 to TRBJ2-7, with 9 bases identical to TRBD2. Germline assignment: CDR1 SGHAT and CDR2 FQDESV (reference sequence). J gave up 6 bases and V 1 base, and 7 bases lay outside the gene matches. The CDR3 is 15 amino acids. The CDR3 sequence is CASSLGFLAGIEQYF. Here the CDR3 DNA reads TGTGCCAGCAGCTTAGGTTTTCTAGCGGGAATCGAGCAGTACTTC.

This clone appeared a single time. This chain links TRBV7-8 with TRBJ1-2; no clear D. This CDR3 contains 13 residues. Per germline, CDR1 SGHVS and CDR2 FQNEAQ. V shed 3 bases and J shed 5 bases, with 10 bases lying between them. The CDR3 bases are TGTGCCAGCAGCTTTGGGCCCGGTTATGGCTACACCTTC. Residues: CASSFGPGYGYTF. Variable domain in full (rest from reference TRBV7-8 and TRBJ1-2): GAGVSQSPRYKVAKRGQDVALRCDPISGHVSLFWYQQALGQGPEFLTYFQNEAQLDKSGLPSDRFFAERPEGSVSTLKIQRTQQEDSAVYLCASSFGPGYGYTFGSGTRLTVV.

This chain connects TRBV28 to TRBJ2-7, with 9 bases fitting TRBD2. Germline V gene lookup returns CDR1 MDHEN and CDR2 SYDVKM. V was clipped by 4 bases and J by 2 bases; unmatched bases: 3. The CDR3 totals 14 residues. The CDR3 loop is CASSWASGAYEQYF. In DNA form, the CDR3 reads TGTGCCAGCAGTTGGGCTAGCGGGGCCTACGAGCAGTACTTC.

The gene calls are TRBV2 and TRBJ2-1, with TRBD2 as a possible D gene (6 bases). Between the trimmed V and J ends, which lost 7 bases and 0 bases, there was a span of 13 bases. The CDR3 sequence is 15 residues long. CDR1 is SNHLY, CDR2 FYNNEI, per germline. The CDR3 coding sequence is TGTGCCAGCATCATCGGGGGATCCTCCTACAATGAGCAGTTCTTC. Amino acids: CASIIGGSSYNEQFF. The entire variable domain, with the rest obtained from reference TRBV2 and TRBJ2-1, is as follows: EPEVTQTPSHQVTQMGQEVILRCVPISNHLYFYWYRQILGQKVEFLVSFYNNEISEKSEIFDDQFSVERPDGSNFTLKIRSTKLEDSAMYFCASIIGGSSYNEQFFGPGTRLTVL.

This clone appeared a single time. The V and J genes are TRBV6-6 and TRBJ2-1, with 8 bases lining up with TRBD2. The CDR3 contains 15 residues. After removal of 5 bases from V and 4 bases from J, the junction contained 7 bases not matched to a gene. Germline V CDR1 and CDR2: MNHNY, SVGAGI (reference sequence). The CDR3 is CASSVNSGVYNEQFF. DNA for the CDR3: TGTGCCAGCAGTGTCAATAGCGGGGTGTACAATGAGCAGTTCTTC.

This clone is a singleton in its sample. The chain is built from TRBV13 and TRBJ2-7; no clear D gene. The V end lost 5 bases, the J end lost 0 bases, and 5 bases lay between the germline ends. CDR1 and CDR2 from the germline V gene are PRHDT and FYEKMQ (reference sequence). The CDR3 sequence is 12 residues long. CDR3 in DNA: TGTGCCAGCAGCGCGAGCTCCTACGAGCAGTACTTC. This gives the protein CASSASSYEQYF.

This chain joins TRBV6-1 and TRBJ1-3; tentatively, D is TRBD1 (5 bases). Germline-derived CDR1 and CDR2 are MNHNS and SASEGT. This CDR3 is 15 amino acids long. Trimming stripped 0 bases from V and 0 bases from J, with 6 bases between. In DNA, the CDR3 is TGTGCCAGCAGTGAAGCGGGGCTCTCTGGAAACACCATATATTTT. Translated, it gives CASSEAGLSGNTIYF.

The chain employs TRBV5-1 and TRBJ1-2; possible D gene TRBD1, 5 bases. Germline CDR1 reads SGHRS; CDR2 reads YFSETQ. The CDR3 runs 14 residues. Trimming removed 3 bases at V and 1 base at J, with 10 bases between. As DNA, the CDR3 is TGCGCCAGCAGCTCCGACAGTAATAACTATGGCTACACCTTC. This translates into CASSSDSNNYGYTF.

This clone came up a few times. The chain joins TRBV15 to TRBJ2-3, with 11 bases identical to TRBD2. This CDR3 is 13 amino acids long. CDR1 is LNHNV, CDR2 YYDKDF, per germline (reference sequence). The V gene end was trimmed by 4 bases and the J gene end by 9 bases; junction bases not matched to a gene: 3. The CDR3 protein is CATSKRLAGTQYF. The CDR3 DNA follows: TGTGCCACCAGCAAACGACTAGCGGGAACGCAGTATTTT.

V usage is TRBV5-4 and J usage is TRBJ2-7; TRBD1 aligns across 8 bases. The CDR3 totals 16 residues. V trimming: 4 bases; J trimming: 4 bases; junction bases outside the gene matches: 13. The germline V gene has CDR1 SGHNT and CDR2 YYREEE (reference sequence). DNA of the CDR3: TGTGCCAGCAGCGTCCAGGGGGCACGGACGTTTTACGAGCAGTACTTC. Protein sequence: CASSVQGARTFYEQYF.

This chain joins TRBV7-3 and TRBJ2-1, with 7 positions matching TRBD2. CDR1 SGHTA and CDR2 FQGTGA come from the germline V gene. CDR3 length: 15 residues. V lost 4 bases to trimming and J lost 6 bases; unmatched junction nucleotides: 9. The CDR3 nucleotides read TGTGCCAGCAGCTCCCTCGGGACTACCCTCAATGAGCAGTTCTTC. Amino acid sequence: CASSSLGTTLNEQFF.

The gene calls are TRBV5-1 and TRBJ2-3; 7 nucleotides align to TRBD2. Trimming at V came to 6 bases and at J to 6 bases, leaving 10 bases not matched to a gene. The germline CDR1 and CDR2 sequences are SGHRS and YFSETQ. The CDR3 covers 14 residues. Written as DNA, the CDR3 is TGCGCCAGCACTGTGCGGGAGACTACGGATACGCAGTATTTT. Translated, it gives CASTVRETTDTQYF.

The chain recombines TRBV5-4 with TRBJ2-7; 10 nucleotides line up with TRBD2. Per the germline V gene, CDR1 is SGHNT and CDR2 is YYREEE (reference sequence). The CDR3 spans 15 residues. The junction had 6 bases not matched to a gene; V was cut back by 4 bases and J by 2 bases. The CDR3: CASSNLAGDPYEQYF. CDR3 nucleotides: TGTGCCAGCAGCAACCTAGCGGGGGACCCCTACGAGCAGTACTTC.